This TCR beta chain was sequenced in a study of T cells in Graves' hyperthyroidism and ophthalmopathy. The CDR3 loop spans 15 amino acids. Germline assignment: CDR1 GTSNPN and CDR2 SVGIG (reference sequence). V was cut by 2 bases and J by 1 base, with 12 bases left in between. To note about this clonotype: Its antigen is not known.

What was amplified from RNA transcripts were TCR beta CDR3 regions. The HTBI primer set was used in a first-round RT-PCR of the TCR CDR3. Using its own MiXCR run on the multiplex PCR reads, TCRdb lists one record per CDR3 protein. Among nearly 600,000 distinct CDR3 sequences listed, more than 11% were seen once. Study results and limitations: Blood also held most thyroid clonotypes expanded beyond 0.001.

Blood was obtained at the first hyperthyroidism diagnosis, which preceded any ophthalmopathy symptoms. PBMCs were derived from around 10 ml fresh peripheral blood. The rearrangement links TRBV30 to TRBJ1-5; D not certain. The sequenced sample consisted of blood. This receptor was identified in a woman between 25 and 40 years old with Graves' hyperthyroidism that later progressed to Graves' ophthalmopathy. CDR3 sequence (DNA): TGTGCCTGGAGTCTCGAGCCGAGGAGCAATCAGCCCCAGCATTTT. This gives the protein CAWSLEPRSNQPQHF.